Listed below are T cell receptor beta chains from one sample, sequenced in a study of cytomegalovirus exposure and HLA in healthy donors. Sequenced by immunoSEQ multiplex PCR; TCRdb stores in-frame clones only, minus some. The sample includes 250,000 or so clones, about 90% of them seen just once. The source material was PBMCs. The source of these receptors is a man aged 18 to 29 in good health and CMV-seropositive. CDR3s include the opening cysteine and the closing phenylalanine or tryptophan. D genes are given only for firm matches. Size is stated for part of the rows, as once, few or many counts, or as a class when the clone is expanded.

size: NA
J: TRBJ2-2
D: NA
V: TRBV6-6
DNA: TGTGCCAGCAGTTATGGCCCGAACACCGGGGAGCTGTTTTTT
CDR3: CASSYGPNTGELFF

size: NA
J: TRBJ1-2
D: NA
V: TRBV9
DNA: TGTGCCAGCAGCGTAGCCGGAGGGGCCGCCGGGTATGGCTACACCTTC
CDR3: CASSVAGGAAGYGYTF

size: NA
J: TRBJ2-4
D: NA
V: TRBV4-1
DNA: TGCGCCAGCAGCCCGGATACTCTAGGGGCCAAAAACATTCAGTACTTC
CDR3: CASSPDTLGAKNIQYF

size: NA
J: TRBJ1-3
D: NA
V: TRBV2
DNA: TGTGCCAGCAGTGAATGGACCTCTGGAAACACCATATATTTT
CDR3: CASSEWTSGNTIYF

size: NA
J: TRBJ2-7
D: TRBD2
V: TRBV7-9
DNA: TGTGCCAGCAGCCCTGAGGGGAGGGCTGGTGAGCAGTACTTC
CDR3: CASSPEGRAGEQYF

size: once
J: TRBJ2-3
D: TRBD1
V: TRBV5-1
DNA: TGCGCCAGCAGCTTTATTACAGGGGCTAGCACAGATACGCAGTATTTT
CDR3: CASSFITGASTDTQYF

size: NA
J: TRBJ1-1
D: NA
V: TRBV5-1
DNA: TGCGCCAGCAGCTTGGAAGGTATGAACACTGAAGCTTTCTTT
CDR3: CASSLEGMNTEAFF

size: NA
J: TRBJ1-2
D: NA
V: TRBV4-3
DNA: TGCGCCAGCAGCCAAGATCTCCGGGCGCGTAACTATGGCTACACCTTC
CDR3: CASSQDLRARNYGYTF

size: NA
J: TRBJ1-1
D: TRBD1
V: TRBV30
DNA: TGTGCCTGGAGTGGTACAGGGGGTCAAAGGACTGAAGCTTTCTTT
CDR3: CAWSGTGGQRTEAFF

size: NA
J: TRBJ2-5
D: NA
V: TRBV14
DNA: TGTGCCAGCAGCCAAGTGGAAGTTCTGACGGGAGCCGCGGAGACCCAGTACTTC
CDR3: CASSQVEVLTGAAETQYF

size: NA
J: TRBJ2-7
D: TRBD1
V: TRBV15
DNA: TGTGCCACCAGCAGAGATGTCACAGGGGGGTCCTACGAGCAGTACTTC
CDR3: CATSRDVTGGSYEQYF

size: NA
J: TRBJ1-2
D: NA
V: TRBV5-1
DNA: TGCGCCAGCAGCTTTGCTAACTGGACGGGGAACTATGGCTACACCTTC
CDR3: CASSFANWTGNYGYTF

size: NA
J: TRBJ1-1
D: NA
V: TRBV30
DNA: TGTGCCTGGAGTTCTGACAGTAACACTGAAGCTTTCTTT
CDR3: CAWSSDSNTEAFF

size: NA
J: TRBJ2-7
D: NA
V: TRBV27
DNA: TGTGCCAGCAGTAAGACAGCTGTCTACGAGCAGTACTTC
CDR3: CASSKTAVYEQYF

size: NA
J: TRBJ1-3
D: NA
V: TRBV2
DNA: TGTGCCAGCAGTGATCCCCAAGTTTCTGGAAACACCATATATTTT
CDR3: CASSDPQVSGNTIYF

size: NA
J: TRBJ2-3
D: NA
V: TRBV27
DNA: TGTGCCAGCAGTTTATCGGCGGGGGGACAGGGATGGCCAGATACGCAGTATTTT
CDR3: CASSLSAGGQGWPDTQYF

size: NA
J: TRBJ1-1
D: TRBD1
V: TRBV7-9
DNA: TGTGCCAGCAGCGCCTTTACAGGGGGTGGCACTGAAGCTTTCTTT
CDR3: CASSAFTGGGTEAFF

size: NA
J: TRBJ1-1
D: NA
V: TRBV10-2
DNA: TGCGCCAGTACGACAGAATTCAACACTGAAGCTTTCTTT
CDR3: CASTTEFNTEAFF

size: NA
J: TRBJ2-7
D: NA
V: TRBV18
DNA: TGTGCCAGCTCACCAGGAGCATCCCTCTGGTACGAGCAGTACTTC
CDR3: CASSPGASLWYEQYF

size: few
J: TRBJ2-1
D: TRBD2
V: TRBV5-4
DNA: TGTGCCAGCAGCTTCGGACTAGCTGACGAGCAGTTCTTC
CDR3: CASSFGLADEQFF

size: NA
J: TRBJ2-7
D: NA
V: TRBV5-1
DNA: TGCGCCAGCAGCTTGGCAACCGCACCAACCTACGAGCAGTACTTC
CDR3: CASSLATAPTYEQYF

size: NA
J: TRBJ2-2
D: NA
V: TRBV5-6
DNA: TGTGCCAGCAGCTTGGCCAGGCCCGGTTGGAGGGAGCTGTTTTTT
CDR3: CASSLARPGWRELFF

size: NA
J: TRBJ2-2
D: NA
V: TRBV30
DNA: TGTGCCTGGAGTGTATACACTAACACCGGGGAGCTGTTTTTT
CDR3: CAWSVYTNTGELFF

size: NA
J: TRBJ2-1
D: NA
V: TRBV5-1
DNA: TGCGCCAGCAGCTTGGAGTACAATGAGCAGTTCTTC
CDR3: CASSLEYNEQFF

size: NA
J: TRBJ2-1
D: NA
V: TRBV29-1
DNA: TGCAGCGTTGGGCAAGAGCAGTTCTTC
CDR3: CSVGQEQFF

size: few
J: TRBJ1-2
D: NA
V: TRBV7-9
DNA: TGTGCCAGCAGCTTAAGACAGGCCCCTAACTATGGCTACACCTTC
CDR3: CASSLRQAPNYGYTF

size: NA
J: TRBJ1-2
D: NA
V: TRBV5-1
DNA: TGCGCCAGCAGCTTGGATTCTCAGGCAATTAACTATGGCTACACCTTC
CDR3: CASSLDSQAINYGYTF

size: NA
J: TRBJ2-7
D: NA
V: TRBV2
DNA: TGTGCCAGCGCCCGTCTAGCGTCCCCCGAGCAGTACTTC
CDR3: CASARLASPEQYF

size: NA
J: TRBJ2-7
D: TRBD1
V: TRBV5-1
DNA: TGCGCCAGCAGGCCGGGACAGCGATCCTACGAGCAGTACTTC
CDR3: CASRPGQRSYEQYF

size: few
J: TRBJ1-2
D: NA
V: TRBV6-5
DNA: TGTGCCAGCAGTCTGGGGTCGAGCTATGGCTACACCTTC
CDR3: CASSLGSSYGYTF

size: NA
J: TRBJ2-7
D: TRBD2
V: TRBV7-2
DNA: TGTGCCAGCAGCCCCCGGCGTGCTAGCGGGGCGGAGAAGAGATACGAGCAGTACTTC
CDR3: CASSPRRASGAEKRYEQYF

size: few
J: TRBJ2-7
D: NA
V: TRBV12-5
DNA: TGTGCTAGTGGTCAAGGACACCGGAGCTCCTACGAGCAGTACTTC
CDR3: CASGQGHRSSYEQYF

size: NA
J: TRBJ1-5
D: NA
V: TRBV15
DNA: TGTGCCACCAGCAGATCCGGAGGAGATCAGCCCCAGCATTTT
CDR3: CATSRSGGDQPQHF

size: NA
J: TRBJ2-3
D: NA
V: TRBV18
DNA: TGTGCCAGCTCACCAACTGATACGCAGTATTTT
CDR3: CASSPTDTQYF

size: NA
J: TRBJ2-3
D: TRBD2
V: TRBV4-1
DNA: TGCGCCAGCAGCCAACCCGGGGACACTAGCGGACTGAGGGTGCCGCAGTATTTT
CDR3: CASSQPGDTSGLRVPQYF

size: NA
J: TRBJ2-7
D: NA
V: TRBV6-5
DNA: TGTGCCAGCACCAAAGGGGGGGAGCGGTACGAGCAGTACTTC
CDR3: CASTKGGERYEQYF

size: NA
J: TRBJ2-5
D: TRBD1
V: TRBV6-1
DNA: TGTGCCAGCAGCCGAACAGGGGAGACGGAGACCCAGTACTTC
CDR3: CASSRTGETETQYF

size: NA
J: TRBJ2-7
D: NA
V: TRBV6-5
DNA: TGTGCCAGCAGCCATAGCTCCTACGAGCAGTACTTC
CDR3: CASSHSSYEQYF

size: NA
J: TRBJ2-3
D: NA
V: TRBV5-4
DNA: TGTGCCAGCAGCTTGGGAGGTTACGATACGCAGTATTTT
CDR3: CASSLGGYDTQYF

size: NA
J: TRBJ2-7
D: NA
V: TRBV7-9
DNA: TGTGCCAGCAGCCCTGGACAGTTCTACGAGCAGTACTTC
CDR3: CASSPGQFYEQYF

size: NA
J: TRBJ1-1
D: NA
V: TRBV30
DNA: TGTGCCTGGACCCAGGGGAGACGGAACACTGAAGCTTTCTTT
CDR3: CAWTQGRRNTEAFF

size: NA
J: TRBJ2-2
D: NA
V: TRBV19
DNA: TGTGCCAGTAGTATGGAGGTTTCCGGGGAGCTGTTTTTT
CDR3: CASSMEVSGELFF

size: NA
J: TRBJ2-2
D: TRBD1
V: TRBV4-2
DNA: TGTGCCAGCAGCCGAGGGACAGGGGTTGGTGCCGGGGAGCTGTTTTTT
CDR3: CASSRGTGVGAGELFF

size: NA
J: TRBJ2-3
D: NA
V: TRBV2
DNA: TGTGCCAGCAGGAGGAGCACAGATACGCAGTATTTT
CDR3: CASRRSTDTQYF

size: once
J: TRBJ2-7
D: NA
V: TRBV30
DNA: TGTGCCTGGAGTGTCGCTCTGGGACTTTCATACCCCTACGAGCAGTACTTC
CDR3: CAWSVALGLSYPYEQYF

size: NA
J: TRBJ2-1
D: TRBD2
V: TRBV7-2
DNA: TGTGCCAGCAGCTTAGGGACTAGCGGGAACTCCTACAATGAGCAGTTCTTC
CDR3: CASSLGTSGNSYNEQFF

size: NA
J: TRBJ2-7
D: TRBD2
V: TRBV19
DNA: TGTGCCAGTAGTATCCGGAGCGGGATGGAGCAGTACTTC
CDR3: CASSIRSGMEQYF

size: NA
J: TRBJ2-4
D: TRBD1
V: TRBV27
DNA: TGTGCCAGCAGTTTACAGGGGGCGGGAAACATTCAGTACTTC
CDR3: CASSLQGAGNIQYF

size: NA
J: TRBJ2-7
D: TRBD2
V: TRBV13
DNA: TGTGCCAGCAGCTTAGACACCGGGACTAGTGACTACGAGCAGTACTTC
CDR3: CASSLDTGTSDYEQYF

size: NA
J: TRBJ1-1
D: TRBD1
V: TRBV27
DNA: TGTGCCAGCAGTTATACAGGGGTAACTGAAGCTTTCTTT
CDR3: CASSYTGVTEAFF

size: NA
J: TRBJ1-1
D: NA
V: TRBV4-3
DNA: TGCGCCAGCAGCCGATTACCTGGCGGGGGGGAAGCTTTCTTT
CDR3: CASSRLPGGGEAFF

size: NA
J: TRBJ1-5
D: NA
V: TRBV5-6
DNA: TGTGCCAGCAGCCTATGGGTCCAGGACAGTCAGCCCCAGCATTTT
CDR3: CASSLWVQDSQPQHF

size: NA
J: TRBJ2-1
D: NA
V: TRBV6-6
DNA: TGTGCCAGCAGTTTAGGACAGGGAGGGAATGAGCAGTTCTTC
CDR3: CASSLGQGGNEQFF

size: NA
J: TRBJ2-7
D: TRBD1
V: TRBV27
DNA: TGTGCCAGCAGTGATGGGACAGGGGGCTTCGAGCAGTACTTC
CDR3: CASSDGTGGFEQYF

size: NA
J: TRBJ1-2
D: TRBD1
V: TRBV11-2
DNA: TGTGCCAGCAGCTTAGATCCAGGGGGCTACTATGGCTACACCTTC
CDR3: CASSLDPGGYYGYTF

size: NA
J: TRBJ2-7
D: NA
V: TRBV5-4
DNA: TGTGCCAGCAGCACTGGACAGTCTTACGAGCAGTACTTC
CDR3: CASSTGQSYEQYF

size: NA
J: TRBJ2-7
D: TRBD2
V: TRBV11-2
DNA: TGTGCCAGCAGCTCAGGACTAGCCTACGAGCAGTACTTC
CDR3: CASSSGLAYEQYF